The TCR beta chain described here comes from a study of blood T cell repertoires in COVID-19. CDR3 length: 15 amino acids. CDR1 and CDR2 (germline): LGHNA, YSLEER. Trimming removed 1 base from V and 8 bases from J, with 14 bases in between. Sequencing used immunoSEQ multiplex PCR; TCRdb keeps in-frame clones, though not all of them. This table has approximately 240,000 clones, about 89% appearing once. This chain links TRBV4-3 with TRBJ1-4; no firm D call. The sequence was collected from a woman aged 18-35 years who had recovered from COVID-19. Sequencing used PBMCs or T cells enriched from blood (not recorded which). CDR3 region: CASSQATQAWEKLFF. The CDR3 nucleotides read TGCGCCAGCAGCCAAGCCACGCAGGCCTGGGAAAAACTGTTTTTT.